The clone carrying this TCR beta chain occurred many times. Primers used for first-strand cDNA, a TRAV- and TRBV-specific set, covered both alpha and beta chains. The TCRs were subjected to amplification over about 20 PCR cycles employing a constant-region primer in conjunction with a V-primer adapter. Using its own MiXCR run on the reads, TCRdb lists one record per CDR3 protein. The sample records 80,000 or so distinct CDR3 sequences, around a sixth being singletons. This sample was taken from a study of low-dose radiotherapy and immunotherapy resistance in tumors. Study-wide background: Cohort 1 was given 0.5 Gy per fraction every 2 weeks, for 6.5 Gy total. The regimen for patients comprised intravenous nivolumab 240 mg every two weeks plus intravenous ipilimumab 1 mg/kg every six weeks. Each patient took aspirin at a dose of 300 mg by mouth once daily over the course of four cycles, with dosing beginning on cycle 1 day 1.

As for time point: after trial treatment. Stated treatment: LDRT plus nivolumab, ipilimumab, low-dose cyclophosphamide and aspirin (RACIN trial). Germline CDR1 SGDLS, CDR2 YYNGEE. V was cut by 2 bases and J by 2 bases, with 12 bases left in between. The CDR3 covers 15 residues. The TCR was taken from a male donor with prostate cancer. Sequenced material: PBMCs, taken after low-dose radiotherapy plus immunotherapy. V gene TRBV9 combines with J gene TRBJ2-3; the D gene is possibly TRBD2 (5 bases). Here the CDR3 DNA reads TGTGCCAGCAGCGTTTTCCCGGGAACCACAGATACGCAGTATTTT. Residues: CASSVFPGTTDTQYF.